The 9 T cell receptor beta chains reported below all come from one sample, sequenced in a study of blood T cell repertoires in COVID-19. Generated by immunoSEQ multiplex PCR, the TCRdb table keeps only in-frame clones and is missing some. This table has approximately 220,000 clones, over 75% appearing once. The sequencing input was peripheral blood. The receptors come from a woman older than 75 with acute or convalescent COVID-19.

The chain recombines TRBV5-1 with TRBJ2-7; the D gene is possibly TRBD2 (6 bases). The CDR3 spans 15 residues. In germline, CDR1 is SGHRS, CDR2 YFSETQ. Trimming removed 4 bases from V and 1 base from J, with 15 bases in between. The CDR3, as DNA: TGCGCCAGCAGCATGCCCTCGGGGGTATCCTACGAGCAGTACTTC. It translates to CASSMPSGVSYEQYF.

The chain is built from TRBV6-6 and TRBJ2-2; 7 nucleotides line up with TRBD1. V trimming: 7 bases; J trimming: 5 bases; junction bases outside the gene matches: 10. In germline, CDR1 is MNHNY, CDR2 SVGAGI (reference sequence). This CDR3 has 15 residues. The CDR3 loop is CASTSRQGSTGELFF. DNA of the CDR3: TGTGCCAGCACCTCCCGACAGGGATCAACCGGGGAGCTGTTTTTT.

The rearrangement joins TRBV3-1 (or the pseudogene TRBV3-2) to TRBJ2-7, with 9 bases fitting TRBD1. There are 15 residues in the CDR3. V lost 4 bases to trimming and J lost 4 bases; unmatched junction nucleotides: 8. Germline lookup yields CDR1 LGHDT and CDR2 YNNKEL (reference sequence). CDR3 bases: TGTGCCAGCAGCCCTGGACCGGGACAGGGTTACGAGCAGTACTTC. Protein product: CASSPGPGQGYEQYF.

The rearrangement uses TRBV3-1 (or the pseudogene TRBV3-2) and TRBJ2-1; tentatively, D is TRBD2 (5 bases). Germline V gene lookup returns CDR1 LGHDT and CDR2 YNNKEL (reference sequence). The CDR3 loop spans 17 amino acids. V gave up 6 bases and J gave up 3 bases, with 21 bases separating them. CDR3 protein: CASSQIPTRADYNEQFF. CDR3 in DNA: TGTGCCAGCAGTCAAATCCCAACTAGAGCAGACTACAATGAGCAGTTCTTC.

This sequence joins TRBV29-1 and TRBJ2-5, with a tentative D call TRBD2 (6 bases). Between the trimmed V and J ends, which lost 5 bases and 0 bases, there was a span of 7 bases. Germline loops: CDR1 SQVTM, CDR2 ANQGSEA. The CDR3 is 12 amino acids. The CDR3 is CSVRTNQETQYF. CDR3 nucleotide sequence: TGCAGCGTTCGGACTAACCAAGAGACCCAGTACTTC.

This chain links TRBV28 with TRBJ2-3; D possibly corresponds to TRBD2 (7 bases). The CDR3 is 14 residues long. Trimming pared 8 bases from V and 7 bases from J, leaving 19 bases between. Germline V gene sequence: CDR1 MDHEN, CDR2 SYDVKM. The DNA of the CDR3 is TGTGCCAGCGCCGGAGGGGGAGGGGGGTATACGCAGTATTTT. Its translation: CASAGGGGGYTQYF.

The chain couples TRBV5-1 to TRBJ2-7; possible D gene TRBD1, 6 bases. The CDR3 has 17 residues. Germline V gives CDR1 SGHRS, CDR2 YFSETQ. Trimming shortened V by 5 bases and J by 0 bases, and 21 bases separated the two germline ends. The CDR3, as DNA: TGCGCCAGCAGAACTGGGACCGGGACACAAATCTCCTACGAGCAGTACTTC. Translating it yields CASRTGTGTQISYEQYF.

The rearrangement links TRBV19 to TRBJ1-2; a possible D gene is TRBD1 (6 bases). Trimming took 8 bases from V and 3 from J, leaving 19 bases between them. The CDR3 spans 15 residues. Per the germline V gene, CDR1 is LNHDA and CDR2 is SQIVND (reference sequence). As DNA, the CDR3 is TGTGCCAGTCGGCGGGGGGGGGCAACGGACTATGGCTACACCTTC. It yields the protein CASRRGGATDYGYTF.

The V and J genes are TRBV5-1 and TRBJ2-1; 9 bases align to TRBD2. Losses at the gene ends were 0 bases for V and 3 bases for J; bases not matched to a gene: 4. The CDR3 has 16 residues. Germline lookup yields CDR1 SGHRS and CDR2 YFSETQ. CDR3 nucleotides: TGCGCCAGCAGCTTGGCCGCTAGCGGGAACTACAATGAGCAGTTCTTC. It translates to CASSLAASGNYNEQFF.